These 5 T cell receptor beta chains originate from one sample sequenced in a study of shared clonotypes between healthy human individuals. Profiling relied on immunoSEQ multiplex PCR, and the TCRdb table lists in-frame clones only, not all of them. The sample contains over 850,000 clones, around 78% of which appear only once. Sequenced sample: memory CD4+ T cells from PBMCs. The subset denotes: CD45RA-negative fraction. The receptors derive from a man younger than 35 in good health. Some clones in this sample may be carry-over from other donors' samples.

The CDR3 loop reads CASTGLAGAGELFF. DNA of the CDR3: TGTGCCAGCACGGGACTAGCGGGAGCCGGGGAGCTGTTTTTT. This rearrangement joins TRBV2 to TRBJ2-2; 14 bases map to TRBD2. From germline, CDR1 is SNHLY and CDR2 FYNNEI. This CDR3 region has 14 residues. After removal of 7 bases from V and 6 bases from J, the junction contained 1 base not matched to a gene.

The rearrangement joins TRBV28 to TRBJ2-2; TRBD2 aligns across 15 bases. This CDR3 region has 18 residues. Looked up from germline, CDR1 is MDHEN and CDR2 is SYDVKM. V was pared by 5 bases and J by 1 base, with 5 bases of the junction left unmatched. The CDR3 region has the DNA TGTGCCAGCAGTCCCCAGGGACTAGCGGGAGGGAACACCGGGGAGCTGTTTTTT. This gives the protein CASSPQGLAGGNTGELFF.

Notes on this clone: The sample contains more than one DNA sequence encoding this CDR3. The V and J genes are TRBV7-3 and TRBJ2-1; D is possibly TRBD2 (6 bases). This CDR3 spans 13 amino acids. Per germline, CDR1 SGHTA and CDR2 FQGTGA. V was clipped by 4 bases and J by 6 bases, with 10 bases between them. Written as DNA, the CDR3 is TGTGCCAGCAGCTCTTCGCGGGGCAATGAGCAGTTCTTC. Translating it yields CASSSSRGNEQFF.

This chain uses TRBV2 with TRBJ2-5, with D perhaps being TRBD1 or TRBD2 (5 bases each). The CDR3 has 14 residues. CDR1 is SNHLY and CDR2 is FYNNEI in the germline V gene. The germline V and J ends were trimmed by 7 bases and 2 bases, with 14 bases remaining between them. In nucleotides, the CDR3 is TGTGCCAGCAACCCGGGACGGTGGCAAGAGACCCAGTACTTC. This gives the protein CASNPGRWQETQYF.

This clone was detected a few times. J is TRBJ1-2 and V is TRBV28, with 7 bases fitting TRBD1. The germline CDR1 and CDR2 sequences are MDHEN and SYDVKM. With 6 bases clipped from V and 2 bases from J, the junction kept 3 bases outside the gene matches. The CDR3 has 13 amino acids. In DNA, the CDR3 is TGTGCCAGCAGCATACAGGGGAACTATGGCTACACCTTC. Its protein product is CASSIQGNYGYTF.